This T cell receptor (beta chain) was retrieved from a study of T cell responses to AZD1222 COVID-19 vaccine. With regard to this clone: Its target is not known.

Data came from immunoSEQ multiplex PCR; TCRdb stores just in-frame clones and leaves some out. The profile shows approximately 150,000 clones, 92% of them singletons. V lost 0 bases to trimming and J lost 4 bases; unmatched junction nucleotides: 2. The CDR3 length is 16 residues. Germline CDR1 reads SGDLS; CDR2 reads YYNGEE. Study-level points and caveats: Elevations in Spike-specific TCR breadth and depth followed administration of two AZD1222 doses.

This chain connects TRBV9 to TRBJ2-2; 11 bases are a match to TRBD2. This sequence was found in an adult who received the AZD1222 COVID-19 vaccine. The sequenced sample was peripheral blood, obtained 28 days after the second AZD1222 dose. In DNA, the CDR3 is TGTGCCAGCAGCGTAGGACTAGCGGGACTCACCGGGGAGCTGTTTTTT. Residues: CASSVGLAGLTGELFF. The variable domain in full, with the rest retrieved from reference TRBV9 and TRBJ2-2, is DSGVTQTPKHLITATGQRVTLRCSPRSGDLSVYWYQQSLDQGLQFLIQYYNGEERAKGNILERFSAQQFPDLHSELNLSSLELGDSALYFCASSVGLAGLTGELFFGEGSRLTVL.